The 16 T cell receptor beta chains below were found in one sample sequenced in a study of T-cell memory formation after mild COVID-19. From the 5' RACE reads, TCRdb called clonotypes with MiXCR, one entry per CDR3 protein. The data hold tens of thousands of distinct CDR3 sequences, with 21% observed a single time. Sequencing was carried out using PBMCs or a T cell subset sorted from them (not recorded which). The receptors stem from an adult who had mild COVID-19 (a few samples of this study predate the infection). Cell type and time point are not known.

The chain is built from TRBV4-1 and TRBJ1-1; D perhaps matches TRBD1 (6 bases). CDR3 size: 15 residues. CDR1 MGHRA and CDR2 YSYEKL come from the germline V gene. The V end lost 1 base, the J end lost 1 base, and 10 bases lay between the germline ends. The CDR3 region is CASSQVGGGNTEAFF. CDR3 in DNA: TGCGCCAGCAGCCAAGTTGGGGGCGGGAACACTGAAGCTTTCTTT.

Many counts were recorded for this clonotype. V is TRBV15 and J is TRBJ2-5, with a possible D match to TRBD1 (5 bases). CDR3 length: 13 amino acids. V lost 0 bases and J 4 bases, leaving 6 bases between the germline ends. Germline values: CDR1 LNHNV, CDR2 YYDKDF (reference sequence). The CDR3 protein is CATSRDRAETQYF. The CDR3 DNA is TGTGCCACCAGCAGAGACAGGGCAGAGACCCAGTACTTC. The variable domain in full, completed from reference TRBV15 and TRBJ2-5, reads DAMVIQNPRYQVTQFGKPVTLSCSQTLNHNVMYWYQQKSSQAPKLLFHYYDKDFNNEADTPDNFQSRRPNTSFCFLDIRSPGLGDTAMYLCATSRDRAETQYFGPGTRLLVL.

Regarding this clonotype: A much larger clone sits a single nucleotide away, making a read error possible. This sequence joins TRBV5-5 and TRBJ2-2; unclear D gene. V was shortened by 8 bases and J by 3 bases, with 14 bases between the two germline ends. The CDR3 totals 14 residues. The germline V gene encodes CDR1 SGHKS and CDR2 YYEKEE (reference sequence). The CDR3 DNA follows: TGTGCCAGTGAGCAGTGGGCAGACACCGGGGAGCTGTTTTTT. Amino acid sequence: CASEQWADTGELFF. The entire variable domain, with the rest obtained from reference TRBV5-5 and TRBJ2-2, is as follows: DAGVTQSPTHLIKTRGQQVTLRCSPISGHKSVSWYQQVLGQGPQFIFQYYEKEERGRGNFPDRFSARQFPNYSSELNVNALLLGDSALYLCASEQWADTGELFFGEGSRLTVL.

This clonotype was detected many times. The chain carries TRBV5-8 and TRBJ2-5, with D possibly TRBD2 on 6 matching bases. CDR1 and CDR2 (germline): SGHTS, YDEGEE. This CDR3 has 15 amino acids. V dropped 0 bases and J dropped 5 bases, with 14 bases sitting between them. CDR3 loop: CASSLEGLPGETQYF. DNA of the CDR3: TGTGCCAGCAGCTTGGAGGGACTTCCCGGGGAGACCCAGTACTTC.

This clonotype was picked up a small number of times. The CDR3 region has the DNA TGCAGCGCTTGGGACGGTAGCAATCAGCCCCAGCATTTT. This sequence encodes CSAWDGSNQPQHF. The chain links TRBV29-1 to TRBJ1-5, with D possibly TRBD1 on 5 matching bases. The ends were cut back, 7 bases at V and 0 bases at J, with 10 bases in the middle. CDR3 length: 13 residues. Germline assignment: CDR1 SQVTM and CDR2 ANQGSEA.

The table lists this clonotype with many counts. This chain connects TRBV6-6 to TRBJ1-6; no reliable D call. CDR3 length: 13 residues. Deletions cut 5 bases from V and 6 bases from J, with 8 bases between. The germline gives CDR1 MNHNY, CDR2 SVGAGI (reference sequence). CDR3 sequence: CASSDGLNSPLHF. The CDR3, as DNA: TGTGCCAGCAGTGACGGGCTTAATTCACCCCTCCACTTT.

This clonotype was found many times. The chain carries TRBV20-1 and TRBJ2-5, with 9 bases identical to TRBD1. CDR1 DFQATT and CDR2 SNEGSKA come from the germline V gene (reference sequence). The CDR3 is 13 amino acids. The trim removed 4 bases at V and 5 bases at J, leaving 5 bases unmatched. CDR3 sequence (DNA): TGCAGTGCTAAGGGACAGGGTTTGGAGACCCAGTACTTC. Residues: CSAKGQGLETQYF.

This clonotype showed up just a few times. The chain links TRBV24-1 to TRBJ1-1; maybe TRBD1 (5 bases). The CDR3 loop spans 13 amino acids. Germline V gene data show CDR1 as KGHDR and CDR2 as SFDVKD. With 9 bases removed from V and 0 bases from J, the gap between germline ends came to 10 bases. The CDR3 here is CATRGPMNTEAFF. The CDR3 DNA sequence: TGTGCCACCCGGGGACCGATGAACACTGAAGCTTTCTTT.

This clonotype showed up many times. V and J are TRBV7-3 and TRBJ2-3, with 11 bases that match TRBD2. J was trimmed by 5 bases and V by 2 bases; bases with no gene match: 3. CDR3 length equals 15 residues. Germline assignment: CDR1 SGHTA and CDR2 FQGTGA. The CDR3 reads CASSLYSGRGDTQYF. CDR3 bases: TGTGCCAGCAGCTTATATAGCGGGAGGGGAGATACGCAGTATTTT.

This clonotype occurred once. The CDR3 loop is CASSLSGDSYNEQFF. The CDR3 DNA follows: TGTGCCAGCAGCCTTAGCGGGGATTCCTACAATGAGCAGTTCTTC. The chain joins TRBV7-9 to TRBJ2-1, with 8 bases lining up with TRBD2. J was trimmed by 1 base and V by 5 bases; bases with no gene match: 4. The CDR3 totals 15 residues. Looked up from germline, CDR1 is SEHNR and CDR2 is FQNEAQ (reference sequence).

This clonotype was found many times. The V and J genes are TRBV12-3 or TRBV12-4 and TRBJ1-6; perhaps TRBD1 as D (6 bases). CDR3 length: 13 residues. The V and J ends lost 7 bases and 9 bases respectively, with 13 bases between them. The CDR3 coding sequence is TGTGCCAGCAAATTCGGGGGCCGTTCACCCCTCCACTTT. Translation gives CASKFGGRSPLHF.

This clonotype was seen repeatedly, ten times or more. This chain joins TRBV7-3 and TRBJ2-3; 7 bases are a match to TRBD2. V was clipped by 0 bases and J by 1 base; unmatched bases: 1. Germline CDR1 reads SGHTA; CDR2 reads FQGTGA. The CDR3 covers 15 residues. The CDR3 region is CASSLTAGGTDTQYF. CDR3 nucleotides: TGTGCCAGCAGCTTAACGGCGGGGGGCACAGATACGCAGTATTTT.

This clonotype showed up just once. It may be a read error: a sequence one base away is much more abundant. The genes are TRBV4-1 and TRBJ2-5; 8 nucleotides agree with TRBD2. After removal of 5 bases from V and 4 bases from J, the junction contained 6 bases not matched to a gene. The CDR3 extends over 14 amino acids. The germline V gene has CDR1 MGHRA and CDR2 YSYEKL. The DNA of the CDR3 is TGCGCCAGCAGCAGGAGCGGGGGAGGAGAGACCCAGTACTTC. Translating it yields CASSRSGGGETQYF.

The table lists this clonotype with many counts. This chain connects TRBV12-3 or TRBV12-4 to TRBJ2-1; no definite D call. This CDR3 has 14 amino acids. V was clipped by 7 bases and J by 8 bases, with 18 bases between them. The CDR3 DNA is TGTGCCAGCACCTTAGGGTTCCAAACCCATGAGCAGTTCTTC. Translation gives CASTLGFQTHEQFF.

This clonotype has a count of ten or more. V and J are TRBV4-3 and TRBJ2-1; 10 bases are a match to TRBD2. The germline gives CDR1 LGHNA, CDR2 YSLEER. The CDR3 covers 14 residues. The trim removed 4 bases at V and 5 bases at J, leaving 2 bases unmatched. Here the CDR3 DNA reads TGCGCCAGCAGCCGTGGACTAGCGGACAATGAGCAGTTCTTC. This translates into CASSRGLADNEQFF.

This clonotype has a count of ten or more. The junction differs from germline at one of its ends, possibly a read error. V and J are TRBV4-2 and TRBJ2-3; 7 bases align to TRBD2. CDR3 length equals 15 residues. Germline values: CDR1 LGHNA, CDR2 YNFKEQ. CDR3 DNA sequence: TGTGCCAGCAGCCAAGAACCATCCTTGGGGGAGGGCGTCCATTTT. Residues: CASSQEPSLGEGVHF.